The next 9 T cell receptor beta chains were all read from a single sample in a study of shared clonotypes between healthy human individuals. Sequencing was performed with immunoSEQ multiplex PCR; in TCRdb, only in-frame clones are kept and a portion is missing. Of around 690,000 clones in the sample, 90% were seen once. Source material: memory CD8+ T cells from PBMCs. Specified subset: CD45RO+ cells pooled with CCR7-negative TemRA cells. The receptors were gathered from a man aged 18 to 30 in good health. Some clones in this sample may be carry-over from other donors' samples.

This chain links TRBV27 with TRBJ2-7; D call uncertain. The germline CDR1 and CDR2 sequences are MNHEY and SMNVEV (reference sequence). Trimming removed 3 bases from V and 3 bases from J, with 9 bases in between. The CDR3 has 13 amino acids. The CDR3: CASSLGFLYEQYF. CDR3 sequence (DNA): TGTGCCAGCAGTTTGGGCTTCCTCTACGAGCAGTACTTC.

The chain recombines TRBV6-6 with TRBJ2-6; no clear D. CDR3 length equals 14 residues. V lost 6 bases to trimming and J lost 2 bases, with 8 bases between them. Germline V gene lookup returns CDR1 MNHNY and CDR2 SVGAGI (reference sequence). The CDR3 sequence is CASSPLTGANVLTF. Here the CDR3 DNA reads TGTGCCAGCAGCCCACTGACTGGGGCCAACGTCCTGACTTTC.

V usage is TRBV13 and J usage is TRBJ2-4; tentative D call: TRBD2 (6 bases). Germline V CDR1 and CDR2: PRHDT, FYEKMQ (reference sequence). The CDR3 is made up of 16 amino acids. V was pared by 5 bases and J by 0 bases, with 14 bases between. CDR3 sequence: CASSPSPGVAKNIQYF. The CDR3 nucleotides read TGTGCCAGCAGCCCGTCTCCGGGGGTAGCCAAAAACATTCAGTACTTC.

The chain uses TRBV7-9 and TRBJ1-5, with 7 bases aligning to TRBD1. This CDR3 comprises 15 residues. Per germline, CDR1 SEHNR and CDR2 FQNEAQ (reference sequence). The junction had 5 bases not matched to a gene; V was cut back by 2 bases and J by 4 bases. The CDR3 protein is CASSLSQGGNQPQHF. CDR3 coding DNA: TGTGCCAGCAGCTTATCCCAGGGGGGGAATCAGCCCCAGCATTTT.

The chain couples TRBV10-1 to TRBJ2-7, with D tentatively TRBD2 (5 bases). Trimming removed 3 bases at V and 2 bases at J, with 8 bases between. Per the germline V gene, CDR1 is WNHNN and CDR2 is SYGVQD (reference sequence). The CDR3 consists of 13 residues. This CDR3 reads CASSDSGTYEQYF. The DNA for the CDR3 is TGCGCCAGCAGTGATTCGGGAACCTACGAGCAGTACTTC.

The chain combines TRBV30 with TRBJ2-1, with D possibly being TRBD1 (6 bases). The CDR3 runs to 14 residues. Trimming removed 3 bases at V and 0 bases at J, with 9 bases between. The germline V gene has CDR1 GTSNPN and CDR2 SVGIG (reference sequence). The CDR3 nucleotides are TGTGCCTGGAGGGGGGCCAGCTCCTACAATGAGCAGTTCTTC. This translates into CAWRGASSYNEQFF.

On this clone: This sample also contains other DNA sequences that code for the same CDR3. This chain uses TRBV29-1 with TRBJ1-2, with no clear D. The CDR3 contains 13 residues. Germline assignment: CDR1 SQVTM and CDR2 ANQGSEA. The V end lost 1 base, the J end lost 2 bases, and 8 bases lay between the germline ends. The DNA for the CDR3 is TGCAGCGTTGAAGGAGGAGGGAACTATGGCTACACCTTC. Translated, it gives CSVEGGGNYGYTF.

The CDR3: CASSEFYAGKKLFF. The CDR3 DNA sequence: TGTGCCAGCAGTGAATTTTATGCCGGGAAAAAACTGTTTTTT. This sequence joins TRBV25-1 and TRBJ1-4; D remains unclear. The CDR3 covers 14 residues. The germline V gene encodes CDR1 MGHDK and CDR2 SYGVNS. V lost 1 base to trimming and J lost 9 bases, with 12 bases between them.

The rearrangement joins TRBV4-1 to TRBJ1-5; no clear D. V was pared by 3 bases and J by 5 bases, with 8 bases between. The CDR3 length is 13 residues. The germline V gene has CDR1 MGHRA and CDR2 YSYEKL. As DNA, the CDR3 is TGCGCCAGCAGCCACCCTCTAGATCAGCCCCAGCATTTT. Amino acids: CASSHPLDQPQHF.